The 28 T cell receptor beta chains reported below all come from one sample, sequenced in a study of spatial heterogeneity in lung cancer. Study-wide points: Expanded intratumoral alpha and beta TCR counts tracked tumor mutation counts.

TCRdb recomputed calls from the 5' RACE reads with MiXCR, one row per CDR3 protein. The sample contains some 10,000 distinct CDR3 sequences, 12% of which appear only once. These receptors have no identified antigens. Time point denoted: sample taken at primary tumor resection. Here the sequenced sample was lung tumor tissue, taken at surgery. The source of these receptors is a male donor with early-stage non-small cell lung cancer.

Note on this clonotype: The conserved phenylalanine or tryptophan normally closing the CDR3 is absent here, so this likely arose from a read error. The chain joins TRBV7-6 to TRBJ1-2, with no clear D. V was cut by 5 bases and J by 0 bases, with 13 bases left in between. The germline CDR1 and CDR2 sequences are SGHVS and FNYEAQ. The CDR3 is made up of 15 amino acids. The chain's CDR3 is CASSPMAVTNYGYTL. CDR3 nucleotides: TGTGCCAGCAGCCCAATGGCAGTCACTAACTATGGCTACACCCTC.

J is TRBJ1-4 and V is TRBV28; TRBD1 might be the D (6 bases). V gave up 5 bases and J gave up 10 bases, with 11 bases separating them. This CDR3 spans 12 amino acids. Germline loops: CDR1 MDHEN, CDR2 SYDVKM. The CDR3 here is CASSQGTGKLFF. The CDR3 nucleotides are TGTGCCAGCAGTCAGGGGACGGGAAAACTGTTTTTT.

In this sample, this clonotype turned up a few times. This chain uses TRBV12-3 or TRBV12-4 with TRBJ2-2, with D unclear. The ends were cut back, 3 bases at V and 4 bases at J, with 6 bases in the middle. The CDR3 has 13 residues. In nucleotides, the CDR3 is TGTGCCAGCAGTTTGAGGAGCACCGGGGAGCTGTTTTTT. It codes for CASSLRSTGELFF.

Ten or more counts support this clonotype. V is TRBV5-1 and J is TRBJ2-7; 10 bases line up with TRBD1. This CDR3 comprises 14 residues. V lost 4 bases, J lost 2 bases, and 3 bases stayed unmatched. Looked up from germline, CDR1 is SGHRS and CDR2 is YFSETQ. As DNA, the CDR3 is TGCGCCAGCAGCCAGGGGACAGGGGCCTACGAGCAGTACTTC. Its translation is CASSQGTGAYEQYF.

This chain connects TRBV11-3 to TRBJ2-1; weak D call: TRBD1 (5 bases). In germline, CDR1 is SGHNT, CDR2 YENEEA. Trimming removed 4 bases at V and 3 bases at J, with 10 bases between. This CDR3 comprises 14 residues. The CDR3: CASSSIDSYNEQFF. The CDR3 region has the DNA TGTGCCAGCAGCTCTATCGACAGCTACAATGAGCAGTTCTTC.

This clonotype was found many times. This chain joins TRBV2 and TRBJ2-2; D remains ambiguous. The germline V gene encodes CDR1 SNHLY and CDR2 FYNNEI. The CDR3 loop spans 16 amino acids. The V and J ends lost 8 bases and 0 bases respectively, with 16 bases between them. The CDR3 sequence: CASRWRRNPNTGELFF. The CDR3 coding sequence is TGTGCCAGCCGCTGGAGACGCAACCCGAACACCGGGGAGCTGTTTTTT.

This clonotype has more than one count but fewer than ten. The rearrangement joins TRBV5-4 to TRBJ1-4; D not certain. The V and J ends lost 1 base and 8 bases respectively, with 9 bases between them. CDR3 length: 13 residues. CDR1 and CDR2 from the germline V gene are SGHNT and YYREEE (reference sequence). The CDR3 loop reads CASSLTRKEKLFF. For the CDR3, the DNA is TGTGCCAGCAGCTTGACGAGGAAAGAAAAACTGTTTTTT.

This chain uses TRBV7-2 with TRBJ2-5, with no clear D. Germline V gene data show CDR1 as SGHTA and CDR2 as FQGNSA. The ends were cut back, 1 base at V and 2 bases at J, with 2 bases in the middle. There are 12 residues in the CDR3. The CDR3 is CASSLVQETQYF. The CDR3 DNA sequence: TGTGCCAGCAGCTTAGTACAAGAGACCCAGTACTTC.

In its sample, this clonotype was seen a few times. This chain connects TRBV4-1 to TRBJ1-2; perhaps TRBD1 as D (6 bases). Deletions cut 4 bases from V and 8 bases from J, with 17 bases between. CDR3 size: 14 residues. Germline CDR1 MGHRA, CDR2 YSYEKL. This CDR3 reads CASSLGPGAEGYTF. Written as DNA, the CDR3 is TGCGCCAGCAGCCTAGGACCAGGGGCGGAAGGCTACACCTTC.

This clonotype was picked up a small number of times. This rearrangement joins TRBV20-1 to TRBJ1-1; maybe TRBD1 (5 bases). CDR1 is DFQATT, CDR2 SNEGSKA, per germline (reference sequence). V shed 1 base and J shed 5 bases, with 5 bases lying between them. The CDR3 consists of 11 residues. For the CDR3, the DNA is TGCAGTGCTAGAGGGGGGACTGAAGCTTTCTTT. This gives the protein CSARGGTEAFF.

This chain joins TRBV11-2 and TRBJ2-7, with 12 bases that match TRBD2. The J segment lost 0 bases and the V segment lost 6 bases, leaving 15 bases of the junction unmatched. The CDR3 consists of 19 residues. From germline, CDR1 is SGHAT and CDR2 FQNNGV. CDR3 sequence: CASRASTSGGRYNSYEQYF. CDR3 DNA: TGTGCCAGCAGGGCAAGTACTAGCGGGGGGAGATATAACTCCTACGAGCAGTACTTC.

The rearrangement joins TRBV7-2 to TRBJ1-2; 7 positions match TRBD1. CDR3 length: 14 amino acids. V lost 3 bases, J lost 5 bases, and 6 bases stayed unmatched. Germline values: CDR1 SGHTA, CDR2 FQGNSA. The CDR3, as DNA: TGTGCCAGCAGCTTTAGGAGACAGGGATATGGCTACACCTTC. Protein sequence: CASSFRRQGYGYTF.

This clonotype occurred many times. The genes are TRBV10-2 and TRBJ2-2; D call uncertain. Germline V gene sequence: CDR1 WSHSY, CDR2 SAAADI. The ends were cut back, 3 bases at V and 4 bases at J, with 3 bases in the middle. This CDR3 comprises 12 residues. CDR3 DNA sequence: TGCGCCAGCAGTGATCCCACCGGGGAGCTGTTTTTT. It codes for CASSDPTGELFF.

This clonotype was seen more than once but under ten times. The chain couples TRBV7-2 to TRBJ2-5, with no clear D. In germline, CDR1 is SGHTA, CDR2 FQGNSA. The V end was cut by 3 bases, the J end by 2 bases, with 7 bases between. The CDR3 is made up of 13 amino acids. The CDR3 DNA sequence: TGTGCCAGCAGCTTGCGGAGACAAGAGACCCAGTACTTC. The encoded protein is CASSLRRQETQYF.

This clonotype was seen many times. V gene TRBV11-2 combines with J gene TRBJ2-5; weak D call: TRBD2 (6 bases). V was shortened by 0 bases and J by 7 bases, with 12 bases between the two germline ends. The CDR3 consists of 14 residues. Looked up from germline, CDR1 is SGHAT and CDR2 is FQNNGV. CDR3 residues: CASSLDWAGGTQYF. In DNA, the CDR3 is TGTGCCAGCAGCTTAGATTGGGCCGGGGGGACCCAGTACTTC.

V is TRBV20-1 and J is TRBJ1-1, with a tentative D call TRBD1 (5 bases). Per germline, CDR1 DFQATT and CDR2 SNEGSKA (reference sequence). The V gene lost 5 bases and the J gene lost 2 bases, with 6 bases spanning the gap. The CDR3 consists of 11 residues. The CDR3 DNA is TGCAGTGCTGGGGGTAACACTGAAGCTTTCTTT. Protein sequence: CSAGGNTEAFF.

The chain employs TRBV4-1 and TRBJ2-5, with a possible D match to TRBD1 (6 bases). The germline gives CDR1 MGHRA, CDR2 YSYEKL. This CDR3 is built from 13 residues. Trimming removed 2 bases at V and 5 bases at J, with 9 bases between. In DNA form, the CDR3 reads TGCGCCAGCAGCCAATACCAGGGGGAGACCCAGTACTTC. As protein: CASSQYQGETQYF.

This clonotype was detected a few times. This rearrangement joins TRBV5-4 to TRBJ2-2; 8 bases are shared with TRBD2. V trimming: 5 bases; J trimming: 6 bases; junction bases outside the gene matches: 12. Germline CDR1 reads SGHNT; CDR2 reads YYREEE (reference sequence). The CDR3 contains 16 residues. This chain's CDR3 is CASSTSRGESAGELFF. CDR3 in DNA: TGTGCCAGCAGTACCTCGCGGGGGGAAAGCGCCGGGGAGCTGTTTTTT.

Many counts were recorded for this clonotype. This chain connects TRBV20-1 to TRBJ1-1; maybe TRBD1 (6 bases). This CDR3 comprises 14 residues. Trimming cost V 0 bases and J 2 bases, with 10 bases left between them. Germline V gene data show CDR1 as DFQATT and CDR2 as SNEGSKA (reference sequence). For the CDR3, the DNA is TGCAGTGCTAGAGATGAGGGGACAAACACTGAAGCTTTCTTT. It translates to CSARDEGTNTEAFF.

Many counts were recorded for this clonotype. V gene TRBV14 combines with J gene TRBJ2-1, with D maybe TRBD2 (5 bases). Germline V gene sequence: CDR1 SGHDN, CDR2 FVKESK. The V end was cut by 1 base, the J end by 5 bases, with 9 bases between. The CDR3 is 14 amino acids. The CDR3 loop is CASSQAFGDNEQFF. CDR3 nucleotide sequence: TGTGCCAGCAGCCAAGCTTTCGGGGACAATGAGCAGTTCTTC.

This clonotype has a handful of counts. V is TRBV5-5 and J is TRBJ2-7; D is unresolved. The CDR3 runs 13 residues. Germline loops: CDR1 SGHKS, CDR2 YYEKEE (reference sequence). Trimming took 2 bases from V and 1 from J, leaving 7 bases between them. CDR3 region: CASSFGRSYEQYF. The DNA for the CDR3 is TGTGCCAGCAGCTTTGGTCGTTCCTACGAGCAGTACTTC. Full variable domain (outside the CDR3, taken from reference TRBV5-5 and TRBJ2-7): DAGVTQSPTHLIKTRGQQVTLRCSPISGHKSVSWYQQVLGQGPQFIFQYYEKEERGRGNFPDRFSARQFPNYSSELNVNALLLGDSALYLCASSFGRSYEQYFGPGTRLTVT.

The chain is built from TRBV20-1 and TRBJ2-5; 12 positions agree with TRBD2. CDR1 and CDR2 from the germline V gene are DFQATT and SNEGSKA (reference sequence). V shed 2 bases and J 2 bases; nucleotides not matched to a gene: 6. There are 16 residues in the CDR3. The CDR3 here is CSARNLAGGLQETQYF. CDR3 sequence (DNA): TGCAGTGCTAGAAACCTAGCGGGGGGGTTACAAGAGACCCAGTACTTC.

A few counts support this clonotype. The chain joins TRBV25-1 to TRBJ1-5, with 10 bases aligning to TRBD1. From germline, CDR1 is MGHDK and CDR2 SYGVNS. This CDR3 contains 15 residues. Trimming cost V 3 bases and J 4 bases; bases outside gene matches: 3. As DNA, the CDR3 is TGTGCCAGCAGTGATGGGACAGGGGTGAATCAGCCCCAGCATTTT. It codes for CASSDGTGVNQPQHF.

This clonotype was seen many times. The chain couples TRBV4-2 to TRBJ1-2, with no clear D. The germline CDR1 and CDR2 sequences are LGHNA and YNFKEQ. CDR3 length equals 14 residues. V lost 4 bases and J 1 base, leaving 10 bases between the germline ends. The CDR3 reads CASSLGLFNYGYTF. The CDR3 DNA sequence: TGTGCCAGCAGCCTTGGTCTTTTTAACTATGGCTACACCTTC.

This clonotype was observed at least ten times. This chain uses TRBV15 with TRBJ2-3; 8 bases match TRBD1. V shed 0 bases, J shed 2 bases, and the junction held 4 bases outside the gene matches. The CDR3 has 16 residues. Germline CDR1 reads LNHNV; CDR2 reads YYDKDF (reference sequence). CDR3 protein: CATSRDLTGATDTQYF. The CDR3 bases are TGTGCCACCAGCAGAGATCTGACAGGGGCCACAGATACGCAGTATTTT.

The CDR3 here is CSATWTGSYEQYF. CDR3 nucleotides: TGCAGTGCTACCTGGACAGGTAGCTACGAGCAGTACTTC. The rearrangement links TRBV20-1 to TRBJ2-7; 7 bases are shared with TRBD1. Germline-derived CDR1 and CDR2 are DFQATT and SNEGSKA (reference sequence). The CDR3 has 13 residues. Germline trimming cut 4 bases from V and 3 bases from J; bases unmatched to any gene: 6.

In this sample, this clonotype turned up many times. CDR3 region: CASSLDRGPTGELFF. The CDR3 DNA reads TGTGCCAGCAGCTTAGACAGGGGGCCCACCGGGGAGCTGTTTTTT. The rearrangement joins TRBV11-3 to TRBJ2-2; TRBD1 aligns across 8 bases. CDR1 and CDR2 (germline): SGHNT, YENEEA. CDR3 length equals 15 residues. The junction had 1 base not matched to a gene; V was cut back by 0 bases and J by 4 bases. Using reference TRBV11-3 and TRBJ2-2 for the parts outside the CDR3, the full variable domain is EAGVVQSPRYKIIEKKQPVAFWCNPISGHNTLYWYLQNLGQGPELLIRYENEEAVDDSQLPKDRFSAERLKGVDSTLKIQPAELGDSAVYLCASSLDRGPTGELFFGEGSRLTVL.

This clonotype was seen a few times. DNA of the CDR3: TGTGCCAGCAGTTCCAGGGACAATGAGCAGTTCTTC. Protein: CASSSRDNEQFF. The rearrangement uses TRBV6-7 and TRBJ2-1; D may be TRBD1 (5 bases). TRBV6-7 is annotated as an ORF whose role is uncertain. The V end lost 4 bases, the J end lost 5 bases, and 6 bases lay between the germline ends. The CDR3 runs to 12 residues.